This entry lists 20 T cell receptor beta chains sequenced from one sample in a study of cytotoxic CD8 clonotypes in ibrutinib-treated CLL (dated by TCRdb to the early 2020s). The time point label on this specimen signifies: 20 to 25 months on ibrutinib. The receptor library was made with the immunoSEQ multiplex PCR assay. Here the immuneACCESS table is served through TCRdb, limited to in-frame sequences with V and J called. Missing clones are a known gap in these copies; in checked studies unresolved V genes cover under half, and the rest lacks a known reason. The sample profile shows some 150,000 clones; roughly 76% of them were found once. Roughly 4.7% of the sample is taken by the ten largest. The sample was PBMCs, taken after 24 months of ibrutinib treatment. The receptor set was obtained from a human donor with chronic lymphocytic leukemia.

This clone was seen more than once but under ten times. The chain is built from TRBV18 and TRBJ2-7; no firm D call. Trimming stripped 2 bases from V and 4 bases from J, with 18 bases between. This CDR3 comprises 16 residues. Germline-derived CDR1 and CDR2 are KGHSH and LQKENI. The CDR3 sequence: CASSPVGPPLPYEQYF. DNA for the CDR3: TGTGCCAGCTCACCAGTCGGCCCCCCGCTACCGTACGAGCAGTACTTC.

V and J are TRBV2 and TRBJ2-1; 13 bases are shared with TRBD2. V lost 7 bases and J lost 4; bases outside the gene matches: 7. The CDR3 runs 16 residues. From germline, CDR1 is SNHLY and CDR2 FYNNEI. Here the CDR3 DNA reads TGTGCCAGCAAGGACCAACTAGCGGGAGGGTACAATGAGCAGTTCTTC. Its translation is CASKDQLAGGYNEQFF. The full variable domain, with the rest looked up from reference TRBV2 and TRBJ2-1, is EPEVTQTPSHQVTQMGQEVILRCVPISNHLYFYWYRQILGQKVEFLVSFYNNEISEKSEIFDDQFSVERPDGSNFTLKIRSTKLEDSAMYFCASKDQLAGGYNEQFFGPGTRLTVL.

About this clone: The sample has other DNA sequences that encode this CDR3 too. The CDR3 DNA follows: TGCGCCAGCAGCTTGGGCTCTGGAAACACCATATATTTT. Translation: CASSLGSGNTIYF. The genes are TRBV5-1 and TRBJ1-3; D not resolved. The CDR3 runs 13 residues. Trimming removed 0 bases at V and 0 bases at J, with 1 base between. Germline CDR1 and CDR2: SGHRS and YFSETQ.

In nucleotides, the CDR3 is TGTGCCAGCAGCTTGGGTGAGCTAGCTGCGGATACGCAGTATTTT. Translated: CASSLGELAADTQYF. The chain carries TRBV4-2 and TRBJ2-3; D is perhaps TRBD2 (5 bases). The CDR3 loop spans 15 amino acids. Germline V gene lookup returns CDR1 LGHNA and CDR2 YNFKEQ. Trimming removed 5 bases at V and 6 bases at J, with 18 bases between.

For the CDR3, the DNA is TGTGCCAGCAGCCCCGGACTAGCCCCTCCGGAGACCCAGTACTTC. It translates to CASSPGLAPPETQYF. The chain joins TRBV7-2 to TRBJ2-5, with TRBD2 identical over 8 bases. Germline-derived CDR1 and CDR2 are SGHTA and FQGNSA. The CDR3 loop spans 15 amino acids. V shed 5 bases and J 5 bases; nucleotides not matched to a gene: 10. Looking up the rest from reference TRBV7-2 and TRBJ2-5 gives the full variable domain: GAGVSQSPSNKVTEKGKDVELRCDPISGHTALYWYRQSLGQGLEFLIYFQGNSAPDKSGLPSDRFSAERTGGSVSTLTIQRTQQEDSAVYLCASSPGLAPPETQYFGPGTRLLVL.

J is TRBJ2-7 and V is TRBV18; no reliable D call. CDR3 length: 12 residues. V lost 3 bases, J lost 0 bases, and 3 bases lay in between. Germline-derived CDR1 and CDR2 are KGHSH and LQKENI. CDR3 in DNA: TGTGCCAGCTCACCCGCCTCCTACGAGCAGTACTTC. Its translation is CASSPASYEQYF.

The J gene is TRBJ1-2, the V gene TRBV29-1, with D possibly matching TRBD1 (5 bases). The V gene's germline CDR1 is SQVTM and CDR2 ANQGSEA. The CDR3 runs 13 residues. The V gene lost 4 bases and the J gene lost 7 bases, with 16 bases spanning the gap. The CDR3 DNA reads TGCAGCGTTGGCCCCGACGGGGCGGGTGGCTACACCTTC. Translating it yields CSVGPDGAGGYTF.

This clone has a single count. The chain recombines TRBV19 with TRBJ2-1; D call uncertain. V lost 1 base, J lost 9 bases, and 7 bases lay in between. The CDR3 runs to 12 residues. The germline V gene encodes CDR1 LNHDA and CDR2 SQIVND (reference sequence). The CDR3 nucleotides read TGTGCCAGTAGTATAGGTGTACGTGAGCAGTTCTTC. Protein product: CASSIGVREQFF.

The chain has TRBV7-2 and TRBJ2-5; possibly TRBD2 for D (5 bases). Trimming pared 1 base from V and 5 bases from J, leaving 11 bases between. Germline assignment: CDR1 SGHTA and CDR2 FQGNSA. CDR3 length: 14 amino acids. The CDR3 here is CASSLVGSLETQYF. CDR3 in DNA: TGTGCCAGCAGCTTAGTGGGGAGTCTGGAGACCCAGTACTTC.

CDR3 coding DNA: TGTGCCAGCAGTGAAGGCGGGGGTCATCAGCCCCAGCATTTT. Translating gives CASSEGGGHQPQHF. The chain carries TRBV6-1 and TRBJ1-5, with a possible D match to TRBD1 (5 bases). Per the germline V gene, CDR1 is MNHNS and CDR2 is SASEGT. The CDR3 is made up of 14 amino acids. Between the trimmed V and J ends, which lost 1 base and 5 bases, there was a span of 9 bases.

This rearrangement joins TRBV2 to TRBJ1-5, with D possibly matching TRBD1 (5 bases). CDR1 and CDR2 (germline): SNHLY, FYNNEI. The length of the CDR3 is 14 residues. V was clipped by 7 bases and J by 5 bases, with 15 bases between them. The CDR3 is CASTGGAQDQPQHF. The CDR3 DNA is TGTGCCAGCACCGGCGGGGCCCAGGATCAGCCCCAGCATTTT.

Turning to this clone: The same CDR3 can be traced to other DNA sequences in this sample. The chain employs TRBV19 and TRBJ2-1; perhaps TRBD2 as D (5 bases). The CDR3 contains 15 residues. Germline CDR1 LNHDA, CDR2 SQIVND (reference sequence). Deletions cut 3 bases from V and 0 bases from J, with 9 bases between. CDR3 sequence (DNA): TGTGCCAGTAGTATCGCGGGTCGCTCCTACAATGAGCAGTTCTTC. It yields the protein CASSIAGRSYNEQFF.

J is TRBJ2-3 and V is TRBV7-2, with 9 bases identical to TRBD2. This CDR3 is 17 amino acids long. V shed 1 base, J shed 5 bases, and the junction held 10 bases outside the gene matches. Germline V lookup: CDR1 SGHTA, CDR2 FQGNSA. The CDR3 loop reads CASSLGVLAGVGDTQYF. The CDR3 DNA is TGTGCCAGCAGCTTAGGGGTATTAGCGGGGGTTGGAGATACGCAGTATTTT.

To note about this clone: Other DNA sequences in this specimen translate into the identical CDR3. This rearrangement joins TRBV19 to TRBJ2-3; the D gene is possibly TRBD2 (5 bases). Germline loops: CDR1 LNHDA, CDR2 SQIVND (reference sequence). The V gene lost 10 bases and the J gene lost 0 bases, with 11 bases spanning the gap. This CDR3 is built from 13 residues. The CDR3 nucleotides read TGTGCCACCCGGGGAACTAGCACAGATACGCAGTATTTT. This gives the protein CATRGTSTDTQYF.

The gene calls are TRBV6-1 and TRBJ2-2, with TRBD2 matching 8 bases. Unmatched junction bases numbered 9, after V lost 6 bases and J lost 6 bases. The CDR3 has 15 residues. CDR1 is MNHNS and CDR2 is SASEGT in the germline V gene. The CDR3 DNA follows: TGTGCCAGCAGGCGAGCGGGGGCCCCACCCGGGGAGCTGTTTTTT. Translating it yields CASRRAGAPPGELFF.

The chain employs TRBV6-1 and TRBJ2-7; no clear D. V was cut by 1 base and J by 3 bases, with 13 bases left in between. The CDR3 has 15 residues. Germline V lookup: CDR1 MNHNS, CDR2 SASEGT. CDR3 sequence (DNA): TGTGCCAGCAGTGAAGAGCTGGGATCCCACTACGAGCAGTACTTC. It translates to CASSEELGSHYEQYF.

This clone was recorded a few times. The chain joins TRBV10-3 to TRBJ2-1; D not resolved. The CDR3 length is 12 residues. Trimming stripped 6 bases from V and 8 bases from J, with 11 bases between. Germline V gene lookup returns CDR1 ENHRY and CDR2 SYGVKD. In DNA form, the CDR3 reads TGTGCCATCAGCGAGATCGACGATGAGCAGTTCTTC. Protein product: CAISEIDDEQFF.

This sequence joins TRBV4-1 and TRBJ2-5, with 9 bases lining up with TRBD2. Germline V gene data show CDR1 as MGHRA and CDR2 as YSYEKL. The CDR3 sequence is 16 residues long. After removal of 0 bases from V and 6 bases from J, the junction contained 8 bases not matched to a gene. The CDR3 protein is CASSQEGGTSRQTQYF. The DNA of the CDR3 is TGCGCCAGCAGCCAAGAGGGAGGGACTAGCCGGCAGACCCAGTACTTC.

Regarding this clone: The junction and the germline gene differ at one end; a read error may be behind it. The chain combines TRBV29-1 with TRBJ1-2; possible D gene TRBD1, 5 bases. Germline V gene sequence: CDR1 SQVTM, CDR2 ANQGSEA. This CDR3 is built from 8 residues. The CDR3 loop is CSVDRGSF. CDR3 nucleotides: TGCAGCGTTGATCGGGGGTCCTTC. Complete variable domain (other parts from reference TRBV29-1 and TRBJ1-2): SAVISQKPSRDICQRGTSLTIQCQVDSQVTMMFWYRQQPGQSLTLIATANQGSEATYESGFVIDKFPISRPNLTFSTLTVSNMSPEDSSIYLCSVDRGSFGSGTRLTVV.

The sample holds one count of this clone. The chain combines TRBV27 with TRBJ2-3; unclear D gene. Looked up from germline, CDR1 is MNHEY and CDR2 is SMNVEV (reference sequence). V lost 5 bases, J lost 1 base, and 10 bases lay in between. This CDR3 is 14 amino acids long. CDR3 protein: CASSPLWGTDTQYF. CDR3 DNA: TGTGCCAGCAGTCCCCTCTGGGGCACAGATACGCAGTATTTT.